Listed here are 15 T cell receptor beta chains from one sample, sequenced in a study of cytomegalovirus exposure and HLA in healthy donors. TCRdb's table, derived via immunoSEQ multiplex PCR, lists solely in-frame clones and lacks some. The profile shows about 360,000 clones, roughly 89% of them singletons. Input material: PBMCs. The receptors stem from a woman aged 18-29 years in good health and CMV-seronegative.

The CDR3 protein is CASSEDGTSEETQYF. CDR3 bases: TGTGCCAGCAGTGAAGACGGGACAAGCGAAGAGACCCAGTACTTC. The V and J genes are TRBV6-1 and TRBJ2-5; maybe TRBD1 (6 bases). This CDR3 spans 15 amino acids. With 1 base removed from V and 3 bases from J, the gap between germline ends came to 12 bases. The V gene's germline CDR1 is MNHNS and CDR2 SASEGT.

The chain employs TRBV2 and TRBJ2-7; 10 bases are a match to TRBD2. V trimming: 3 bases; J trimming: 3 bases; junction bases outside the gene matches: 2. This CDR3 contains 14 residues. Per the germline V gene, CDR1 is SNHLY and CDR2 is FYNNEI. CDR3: CASSEGLASYEQYF. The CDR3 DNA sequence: TGTGCCAGCAGTGAGGGACTAGCGAGCTACGAGCAGTACTTC.

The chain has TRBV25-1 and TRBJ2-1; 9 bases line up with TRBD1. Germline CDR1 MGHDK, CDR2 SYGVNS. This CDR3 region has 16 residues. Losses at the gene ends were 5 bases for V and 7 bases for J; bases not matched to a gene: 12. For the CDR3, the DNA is TGTGCCAGCAGTATGGCTCACAGGGGGCGAGGGAATGAGCAGTTCTTC. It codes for CASSMAHRGRGNEQFF.

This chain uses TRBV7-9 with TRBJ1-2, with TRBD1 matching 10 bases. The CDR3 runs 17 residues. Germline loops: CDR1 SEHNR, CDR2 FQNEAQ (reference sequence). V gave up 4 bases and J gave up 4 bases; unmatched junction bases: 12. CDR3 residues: CASSSPLRDRGLYGYTF. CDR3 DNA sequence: TGTGCCAGCAGCTCGCCTCTCCGGGACAGGGGTCTCTATGGCTACACCTTC. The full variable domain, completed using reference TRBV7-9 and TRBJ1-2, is DTGVSQNPRHKITKRGQNVTFRCDPISEHNRLYWYRQTLGQGPEFLTYFQNEAQLEKSRLLSDRFSAERPKGSFSTLEIQRTEQGDSAMYLCASSSPLRDRGLYGYTFGSGTRLTVV.

DNA for the CDR3: TGTGCCAGCCGACAGGGGGCGCGTAACGAGCAGTACTTC. Protein product: CASRQGARNEQYF. This chain uses TRBV27 with TRBJ2-7, with 10 bases aligning to TRBD1. Germline V CDR1 and CDR2: MNHEY, SMNVEV (reference sequence). The CDR3 has 13 amino acids. Losses at the gene ends were 8 bases for V and 5 bases for J; bases not matched to a gene: 6.

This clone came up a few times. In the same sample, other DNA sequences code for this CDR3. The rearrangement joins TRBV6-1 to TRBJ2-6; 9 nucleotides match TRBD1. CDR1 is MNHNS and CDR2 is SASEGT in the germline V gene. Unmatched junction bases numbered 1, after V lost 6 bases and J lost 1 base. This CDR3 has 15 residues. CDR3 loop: CASRTGGSGANVLTF. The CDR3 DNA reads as TGTGCCAGCAGGACAGGGGGTTCTGGGGCCAACGTCCTGACTTTC.

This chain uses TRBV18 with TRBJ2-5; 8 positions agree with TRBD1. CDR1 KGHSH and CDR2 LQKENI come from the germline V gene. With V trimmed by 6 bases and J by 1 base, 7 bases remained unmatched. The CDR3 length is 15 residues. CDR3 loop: CASSRGTGFQETQYF. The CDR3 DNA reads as TGTGCCAGCTCCCGAGGGACAGGCTTCCAAGAGACCCAGTACTTC. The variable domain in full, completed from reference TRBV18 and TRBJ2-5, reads NAGVMQNPRHLVRRRGQEARLRCSPMKGHSHVYWYRQLPEEGLKFMVYLQKENIIDESGMPKERFSAEFPKEGPSILRIQQVVRGDSAAYFCASSRGTGFQETQYFGPGTRLLVL.

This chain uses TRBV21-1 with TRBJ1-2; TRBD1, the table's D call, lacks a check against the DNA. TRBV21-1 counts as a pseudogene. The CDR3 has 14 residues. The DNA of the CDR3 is TGTGCCAGCAGCAAAACAGGGGGTAACTATGGCTACACCTTC. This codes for CASSKTGGNYGYTF.

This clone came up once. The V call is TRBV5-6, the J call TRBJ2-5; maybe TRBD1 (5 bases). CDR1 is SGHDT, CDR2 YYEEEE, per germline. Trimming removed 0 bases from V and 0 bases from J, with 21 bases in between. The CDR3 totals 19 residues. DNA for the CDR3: TGTGCCAGCAGCTTGGGAGACGGTAATAGCAGGGTTTACCAAGAGACCCAGTACTTC. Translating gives CASSLGDGNSRVYQETQYF. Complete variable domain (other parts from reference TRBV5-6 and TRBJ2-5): DAGVTQSPTHLIKTRGQQVTLRCSPKSGHDTVSWYQQALGQGPQFIFQYYEEEERQRGNFPDRFSGHQFPNYSSELNVNALLLGDSALYLCASSLGDGNSRVYQETQYFGPGTRLLVL.

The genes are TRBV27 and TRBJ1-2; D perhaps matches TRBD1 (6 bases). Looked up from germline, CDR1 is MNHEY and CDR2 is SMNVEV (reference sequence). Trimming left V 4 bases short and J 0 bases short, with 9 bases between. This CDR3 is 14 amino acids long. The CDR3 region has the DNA TGTGCCAGCAGTTATGGGGGCACTAACTATGGCTACACCTTC. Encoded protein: CASSYGGTNYGYTF.

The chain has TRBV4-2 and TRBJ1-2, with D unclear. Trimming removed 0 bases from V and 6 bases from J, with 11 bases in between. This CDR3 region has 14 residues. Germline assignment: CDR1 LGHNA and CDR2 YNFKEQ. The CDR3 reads CASSQDRAEDGYTF. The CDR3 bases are TGTGCCAGCAGCCAAGACCGAGCCGAGGATGGCTACACCTTC.

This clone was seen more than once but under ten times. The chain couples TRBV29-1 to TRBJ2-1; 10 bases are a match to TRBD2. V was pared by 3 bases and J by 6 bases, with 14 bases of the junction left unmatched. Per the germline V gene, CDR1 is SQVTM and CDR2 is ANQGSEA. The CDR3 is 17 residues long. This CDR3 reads CSVDFAVGLAVINEQFF. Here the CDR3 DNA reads TGCAGCGTTGACTTTGCCGTAGGACTAGCGGTAATCAATGAGCAGTTCTTC.

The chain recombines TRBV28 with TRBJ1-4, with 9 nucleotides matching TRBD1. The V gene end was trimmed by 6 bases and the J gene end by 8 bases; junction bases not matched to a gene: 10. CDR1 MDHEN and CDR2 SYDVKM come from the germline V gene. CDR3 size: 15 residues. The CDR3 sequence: CASSQGGTGQEKLFF. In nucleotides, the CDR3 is TGTGCCAGCAGCCAAGGAGGGACAGGGCAGGAAAAACTGTTTTTT.

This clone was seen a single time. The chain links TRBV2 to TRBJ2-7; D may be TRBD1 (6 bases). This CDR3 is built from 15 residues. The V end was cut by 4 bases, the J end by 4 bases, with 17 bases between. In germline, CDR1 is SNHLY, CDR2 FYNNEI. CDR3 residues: CASSVGQGLAYEQYF. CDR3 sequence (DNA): TGTGCCAGCAGTGTGGGGCAGGGGCTAGCATACGAGCAGTACTTC.

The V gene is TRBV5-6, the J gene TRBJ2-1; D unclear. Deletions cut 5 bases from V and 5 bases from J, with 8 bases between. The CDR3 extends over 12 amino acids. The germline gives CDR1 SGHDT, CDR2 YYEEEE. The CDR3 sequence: CASSLGDNEQFF. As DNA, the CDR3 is TGTGCCAGCAGTCTAGGAGACAATGAGCAGTTCTTC.